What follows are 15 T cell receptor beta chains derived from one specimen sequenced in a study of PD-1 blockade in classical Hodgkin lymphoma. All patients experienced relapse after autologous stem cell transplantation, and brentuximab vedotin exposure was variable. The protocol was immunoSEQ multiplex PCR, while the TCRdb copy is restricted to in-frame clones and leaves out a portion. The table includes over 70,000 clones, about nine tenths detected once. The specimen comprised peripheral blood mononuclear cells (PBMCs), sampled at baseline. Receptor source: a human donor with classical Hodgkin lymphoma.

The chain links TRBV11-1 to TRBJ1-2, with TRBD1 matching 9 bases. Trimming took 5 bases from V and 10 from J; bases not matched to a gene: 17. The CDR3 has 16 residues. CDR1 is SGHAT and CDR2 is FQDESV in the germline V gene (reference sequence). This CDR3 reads CASSPPPGQGAVDYTF. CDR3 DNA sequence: TGTGCCAGCAGCCCCCCCCCGGGACAGGGCGCGGTGGACTACACCTTC.

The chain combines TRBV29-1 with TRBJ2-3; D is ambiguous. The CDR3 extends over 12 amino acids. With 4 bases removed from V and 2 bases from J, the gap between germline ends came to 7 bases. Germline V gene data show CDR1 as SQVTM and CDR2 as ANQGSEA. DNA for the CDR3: TGCAGCGTTGTTGACGTCACAGATACGCAGTATTTT. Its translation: CSVVDVTDTQYF.

This chain's CDR3 is CASSLYADRSNQPQHF. The CDR3 DNA reads as TGTGCCAGCAGCTTGTATGCCGATCGTAGCAATCAGCCCCAGCATTTT. The V call is TRBV5-6, the J call TRBJ1-5; D is unresolved. The V end lost 1 base, the J end lost 0 bases, and 11 bases lay between the germline ends. Germline lookup yields CDR1 SGHDT and CDR2 YYEEEE. The CDR3 runs to 16 residues. The entire variable domain, with the rest obtained from reference TRBV5-6 and TRBJ1-5, is as follows: DAGVTQSPTHLIKTRGQQVTLRCSPKSGHDTVSWYQQALGQGPQFIFQYYEEEERQRGNFPDRFSGHQFPNYSSELNVNALLLGDSALYLCASSLYADRSNQPQHFGDGTRLSIL.

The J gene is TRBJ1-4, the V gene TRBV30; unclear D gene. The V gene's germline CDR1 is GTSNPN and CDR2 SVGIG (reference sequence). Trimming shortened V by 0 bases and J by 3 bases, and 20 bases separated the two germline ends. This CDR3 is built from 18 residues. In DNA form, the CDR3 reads TGTGCCTGGAGTGTCCGAGGGCCCTACCCTTCACCTAATGAAAAACTGTTTTTT. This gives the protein CAWSVRGPYPSPNEKLFF.

The CDR3 sequence: CASSFHFSGASDTQYF. The CDR3 region has the DNA TGTGCCAGCAGCTTCCACTTTAGCGGGGCATCAGATACGCAGTATTTT. The chain has TRBV7-9 and TRBJ2-3, with 8 nucleotides matching TRBD2. This CDR3 has 16 amino acids. The germline gives CDR1 SEHNR, CDR2 FQNEAQ (reference sequence). The ends lost 3 bases at V and 4 bases at J; junction bases unmatched: 9.

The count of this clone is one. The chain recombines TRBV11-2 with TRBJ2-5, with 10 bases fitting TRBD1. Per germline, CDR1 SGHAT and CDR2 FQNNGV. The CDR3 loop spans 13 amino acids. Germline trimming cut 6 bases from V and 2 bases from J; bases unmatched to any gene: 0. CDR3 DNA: TGTGCCAGCAGGGGACAGGGGCAAGAGACCCAGTACTTC. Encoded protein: CASRGQGQETQYF.

DNA for the CDR3: TGTGCCAGCCGTCGGATGGACTATGGCTACACCTTC. This encodes CASRRMDYGYTF. The chain is built from TRBV2 and TRBJ1-2, with D uncertain. Looked up from germline, CDR1 is SNHLY and CDR2 is FYNNEI. Between the trimmed V and J ends, which lost 8 bases and 3 bases, there was a span of 10 bases. This CDR3 contains 12 residues.

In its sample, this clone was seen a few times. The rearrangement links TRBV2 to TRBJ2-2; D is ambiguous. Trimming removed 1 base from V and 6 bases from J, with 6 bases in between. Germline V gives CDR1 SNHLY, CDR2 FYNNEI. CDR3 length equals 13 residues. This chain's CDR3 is CASSEESAGELFF. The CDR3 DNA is TGTGCCAGCAGTGAAGAGTCCGCCGGGGAGCTGTTTTTT.

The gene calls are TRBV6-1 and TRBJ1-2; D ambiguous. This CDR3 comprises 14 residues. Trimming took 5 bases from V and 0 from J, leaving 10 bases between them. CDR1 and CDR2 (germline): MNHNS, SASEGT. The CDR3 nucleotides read TGTGCCAGCAGTTGGACGGAAGCTAACTATGGCTACACCTTC. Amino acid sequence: CASSWTEANYGYTF.

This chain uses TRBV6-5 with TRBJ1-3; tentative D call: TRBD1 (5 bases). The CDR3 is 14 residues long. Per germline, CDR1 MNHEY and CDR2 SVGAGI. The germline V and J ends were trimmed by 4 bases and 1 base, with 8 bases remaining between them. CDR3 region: CASSWDRSGNTIYF. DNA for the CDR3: TGTGCCAGCAGTTGGGACCGTTCTGGAAACACCATATATTTT.

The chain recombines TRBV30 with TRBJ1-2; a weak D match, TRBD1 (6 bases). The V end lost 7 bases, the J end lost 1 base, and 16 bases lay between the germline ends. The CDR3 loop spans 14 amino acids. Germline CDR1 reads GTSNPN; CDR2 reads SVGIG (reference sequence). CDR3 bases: TGTGCCTTTCGCGAGACAGGAAATAACTATGGCTACACCTTC. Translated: CAFRETGNNYGYTF. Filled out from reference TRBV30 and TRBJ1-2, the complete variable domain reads SQTIHQWPATLVQPVGSPLSLECTVEGTSNPNLYWYRQAAGRGLQLLFYSVGIGQISSEVPQNLSASRPQDRQFILSSKKLLLSDSGFYLCAFRETGNNYGYTFGSGTRLTVV.

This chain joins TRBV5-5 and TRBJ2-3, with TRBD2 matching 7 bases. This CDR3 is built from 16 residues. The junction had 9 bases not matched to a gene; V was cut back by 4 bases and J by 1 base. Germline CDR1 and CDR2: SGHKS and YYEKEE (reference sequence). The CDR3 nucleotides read TGTGCCAGCAGCCCGGGACTACTCTTTGGCACAGATACGCAGTATTTT. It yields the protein CASSPGLLFGTDTQYF.

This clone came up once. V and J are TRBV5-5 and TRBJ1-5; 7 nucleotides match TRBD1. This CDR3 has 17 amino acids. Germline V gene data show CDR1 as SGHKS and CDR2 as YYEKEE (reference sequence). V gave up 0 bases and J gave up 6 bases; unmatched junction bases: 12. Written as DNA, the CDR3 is TGTGCCAGCAGCTTGGCCTTGTCAGGGGGTGCGCGTCAGCCCCAGCATTTT. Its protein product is CASSLALSGGARQPQHF.

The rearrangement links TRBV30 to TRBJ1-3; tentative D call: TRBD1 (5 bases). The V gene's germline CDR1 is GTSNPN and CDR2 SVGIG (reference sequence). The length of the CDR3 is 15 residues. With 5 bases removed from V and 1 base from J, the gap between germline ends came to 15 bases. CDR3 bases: TGTGCCTGGGATCGAAGCCAGGGATCTGGAAACACCATATATTTT. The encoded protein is CAWDRSQGSGNTIYF.

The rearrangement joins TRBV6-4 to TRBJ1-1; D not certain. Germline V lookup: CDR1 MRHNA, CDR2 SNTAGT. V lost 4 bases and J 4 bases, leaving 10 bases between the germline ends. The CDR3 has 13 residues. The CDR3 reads CASSGPPGTEAFF. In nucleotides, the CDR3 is TGTGCCAGCAGTGGACCCCCAGGCACTGAAGCTTTCTTT.